This T cell receptor (beta chain) is drawn from a study of T cells in Graves' hyperthyroidism and ophthalmopathy. The CDR3 contains 15 residues. Germline V gene sequence: CDR1 SNHLY, CDR2 FYNNEI. J gave up 5 bases and V 5 bases, and 6 bases lay outside the gene matches. Regions amplified from RNA transcripts were the TCR beta CDR3 regions. The study used the HTBI primer set for a first-round RT-PCR of the TCR CDR3. TCRdb recomputed calls from the multiplex PCR reads with MiXCR, one row per CDR3 protein. The sample has hundreds of thousands of distinct CDR3 sequences, more than 15% seen once. This clonotype was seen many times.

Source material: blood. The chain joins TRBV2 to TRBJ2-3, with TRBD2 matching over 11 bases. The receptor's source is a woman aged 40 to 49 with Graves' ophthalmopathy. The CDR3 sequence: CASSLAGGQVDTQYF. DNA of the CDR3: TGTGCCAGCAGTCTAGCGGGGGGCCAGGTAGATACGCAGTATTTT.